The 13 T cell receptor beta chains given below trace back to one sample, sequenced in a study of blood T cell repertoires in COVID-19. Sequencing used immunoSEQ multiplex PCR; TCRdb keeps in-frame clones, though not all of them. The sample records some 130,000 clones, around 86% being singletons. The sample was peripheral blood. The receptors here all came from a woman in her 70s with COVID-19, enrolled during active disease.

This chain uses TRBV18 with TRBJ1-2; no firm D call. Germline assignment: CDR1 KGHSH and CDR2 LQKENI. The CDR3 runs to 12 residues. Trimming took off 3 bases at V and 13 bases at J, with 15 bases between the two ends. CDR3: CASSPDTFFGTF. CDR3 DNA: TGTGCCAGCTCACCTGACACTTTCTTCGGCACCTTC. The full variable domain, in which reference TRBV18 and TRBJ1-2 provide the parts outside the CDR3, is NAGVMQNPRHLVRRRGQEARLRCSPMKGHSHVYWYRQLPEEGLKFMVYLQKENIIDESGMPKERFSAEFPKEGPSILRIQQVVRGDSAAYFCASSPDTFFGTFGSGTRLTVV.

The V gene is TRBV12-5, the J gene TRBJ2-7; perhaps TRBD1 as D (5 bases). Germline CDR1 LGHNT, CDR2 FRNRAP. The CDR3 consists of 16 residues. V was trimmed by 6 bases and J by 2 bases, leaving 20 bases between them. CDR3 nucleotides: TGTGCTAGTGGCACCCGACAGAAACATGATACCTACGAGCAGTACTTC. This encodes CASGTRQKHDTYEQYF. The variable domain in full, completed from reference TRBV12-5 and TRBJ2-7, reads DARVTQTPRHKVTEMGQEVTMRCQPILGHNTVFWYRQTMMQGLELLAYFRNRAPLDDSGMPKDRFSAEMPDATLATLKIQPSEPRDSAVYFCASGTRQKHDTYEQYFGPGTRLTVT.

The chain employs TRBV5-6 and TRBJ2-7; 8 bases align to TRBD1. Germline trimming cut 4 bases from V and 7 bases from J; bases unmatched to any gene: 10. Germline CDR1 and CDR2: SGHDT and YYEEEE. The CDR3 runs to 14 residues. CDR3 in amino acids: CASSLGQGFREQYF. In DNA, the CDR3 is TGTGCCAGCAGCCTAGGACAGGGCTTTCGGGAGCAGTACTTC.

V is TRBV5-1 and J is TRBJ2-2; 7 nucleotides match TRBD1. The CDR3 spans 16 residues. After removal of 4 bases from V and 6 bases from J, the junction contained 12 bases not matched to a gene. Germline loops: CDR1 SGHRS, CDR2 YFSETQ. CDR3 in amino acids: CASSTQTGNSPGELFF. The CDR3 DNA reads TGCGCCAGCAGCACCCAGACAGGGAACAGTCCCGGGGAGCTGTTTTTT.

The rearrangement uses TRBV2 and TRBJ1-6; D perhaps matches TRBD1 (5 bases). With 3 bases removed from V and 7 bases from J, the gap between germline ends came to 10 bases. This CDR3 contains 14 residues. Germline values: CDR1 SNHLY, CDR2 FYNNEI. The CDR3 here is CASSEGEGNSPLHF. The CDR3 nucleotides are TGTGCCAGCAGTGAGGGGGAGGGAAATTCACCCCTCCACTTT.

This sequence joins TRBV7-8 and TRBJ2-7; 11 positions match TRBD1. The germline V gene encodes CDR1 SGHVS and CDR2 FQNEAQ. Unmatched junction bases numbered 7, after V lost 5 bases and J lost 4 bases. The CDR3 contains 15 residues. CDR3 region: CASSRGWDRGYEQYF. CDR3 sequence (DNA): TGTGCCAGCAGCCGAGGGTGGGACAGGGGGTACGAGCAGTACTTC.

This clone was observed a handful of times. Here the CDR3 reads CASSAERGINQPQHF. CDR3 nucleotides: TGTGCCAGCAGCGCGGAGAGGGGGATCAATCAGCCCCAGCATTTT. V usage is TRBV5-6 and J usage is TRBJ1-5; tentative D call: TRBD1 (6 bases). Germline values: CDR1 SGHDT, CDR2 YYEEEE. Trimming removed 4 bases from V and 3 bases from J, with 14 bases in between. This CDR3 is 15 amino acids long. The variable domain in full, with the rest retrieved from reference TRBV5-6 and TRBJ1-5, is DAGVTQSPTHLIKTRGQQVTLRCSPKSGHDTVSWYQQALGQGPQFIFQYYEEEERQRGNFPDRFSGHQFPNYSSELNVNALLLGDSALYLCASSAERGINQPQHFGDGTRLSIL.

The genes are TRBV2 and TRBJ2-1, with D possibly being TRBD2 (6 bases). Trimming stripped 7 bases from V and 6 bases from J, with 16 bases between. CDR1 SNHLY and CDR2 FYNNEI come from the germline V gene. This CDR3 has 14 residues. The CDR3 nucleotides are TGTGCCAGCATGGTGGCTGGGGGACTCAATGAGCAGTTCTTC. This gives the protein CASMVAGGLNEQFF.

V and J are TRBV28 and TRBJ2-2, with D possibly TRBD1 on 6 matching bases. Trimming removed 6 bases from V and 4 bases from J, with 15 bases in between. Germline V CDR1 and CDR2: MDHEN, SYDVKM. CDR3 length: 15 residues. The CDR3 DNA reads as TGTGCCAGCAGCGAACCCTCAGGGGTCACCGGGGAGCTGTTTTTT. Translated: CASSEPSGVTGELFF.

The gene calls are TRBV5-1 and TRBJ1-1; tentative D call: TRBD1 (5 bases). V was clipped by 1 base and J by 1 base, with 14 bases between them. CDR3 length: 16 residues. CDR1 and CDR2 (germline): SGHRS, YFSETQ. Here the CDR3 reads CASSLRAGSRNTEAFF. DNA of the CDR3: TGCGCCAGCAGCTTGCGGGCAGGGTCGAGGAACACTGAAGCTTTCTTT.

This clone has only one observation. The rearrangement links TRBV7-2 to TRBJ1-1, with unresolved D. V was shortened by 6 bases and J by 4 bases, with 9 bases between the two germline ends. Germline loops: CDR1 SGHTA, CDR2 FQGNSA. The CDR3 consists of 12 residues. DNA for the CDR3: TGTGCCAGCAGTTCCAGTGGCACTGAAGCTTTCTTT. Encoded protein: CASSSSGTEAFF.

The genes are TRBV2 and TRBJ1-2; TRBD1 might be the D (6 bases). V lost 2 bases and J 4 bases, leaving 17 bases between the germline ends. This CDR3 is 16 amino acids long. Germline CDR1 SNHLY, CDR2 FYNNEI. In DNA, the CDR3 is TGTGCCAGCAGTGAAAAGACCTTCGACAGGACCTATGGCTACACCTTC. Amino acid sequence: CASSEKTFDRTYGYTF.

The rearrangement uses TRBV14 and TRBJ1-6; no reliable D call. This CDR3 has 14 residues. Germline V gene lookup returns CDR1 SGHDN and CDR2 FVKESK. V shed 4 bases and J shed 6 bases, with 10 bases lying between them. The CDR3 sequence is CASSPRGGNSPLHF. CDR3 DNA: TGTGCCAGCAGCCCCCGGGGTGGTAATTCACCCCTCCACTTT.